The 32 T cell receptor beta chains below come from one sample, sequenced in a study of T cell responses to AZD1222 COVID-19 vaccine. This table comes from immunoSEQ multiplex PCR, and its TCRdb copy is limited to in-frame clones, with some not included. Of 110,000 or so clones in the sample, approximately 90% are singletons; the top ten hold approximately 10%. The input for sequencing was peripheral blood, taken on day 0 of AZD1222 vaccination. The receptors were gathered from an adult in good health.

V is TRBV11-1 and J is TRBJ2-7, with D maybe TRBD1 (6 bases). Germline values: CDR1 SGHAT, CDR2 FQDESV (reference sequence). This CDR3 is 13 amino acids long. The V gene lost 3 bases and the J gene lost 5 bases, with 11 bases spanning the gap. The CDR3 protein is CASSLIQGHEQYF. The CDR3 DNA reads TGTGCCAGCAGCTTGATACAGGGCCACGAGCAGTACTTC. The variable domain in full, with the rest retrieved from reference TRBV11-1 and TRBJ2-7, is EAEVAQSPRYKITEKSQAVAFWCDPISGHATLYWYRQILGQGPELLVQFQDESVVDDSQLPKDRFSAERLKGVDSTLKIQPAELGDSAMYLCASSLIQGHEQYFGPGTRLTVT.

The rearrangement links TRBV5-1 to TRBJ1-2, with D maybe TRBD1 (6 bases). Looked up from germline, CDR1 is SGHRS and CDR2 is YFSETQ. The CDR3 totals 14 residues. The germline V and J ends were trimmed by 6 bases and 4 bases, with 16 bases remaining between them. This CDR3 reads CASKTGAAPYGYTF. The CDR3 DNA sequence: TGCGCCAGCAAGACAGGAGCGGCCCCCTATGGCTACACCTTC.

The CDR3: CASSSRGGGILAEQFF. CDR3 coding DNA: TGTGCCAGCAGTTCCCGGGGAGGTGGGATACTTGCTGAGCAGTTCTTC. This chain joins TRBV27 and TRBJ2-1; a weak D match, TRBD2 (6 bases). The CDR3 consists of 16 residues. Deletions cut 4 bases from V and 9 bases from J, with 22 bases between. Germline V gives CDR1 MNHEY, CDR2 SMNVEV (reference sequence).

The chain has TRBV9 and TRBJ2-1, with TRBD2 as a possible D gene (6 bases). Germline assignment: CDR1 SGDLS and CDR2 YYNGEE. V was clipped by 3 bases and J by 7 bases, with 14 bases between them. The CDR3 spans 14 residues. CDR3: CASSGRLVGNEQFF. The CDR3, as DNA: TGTGCCAGCAGCGGGCGACTAGTGGGTAATGAGCAGTTCTTC.

This rearrangement joins TRBV7-9 to TRBJ1-4; D is undetermined. The CDR3 sequence is 14 residues long. V was pared by 2 bases and J by 2 bases, with 6 bases between. CDR1 is SEHNR and CDR2 is FQNEAQ in the germline V gene (reference sequence). Here the CDR3 reads CASSLSTTNEKLFF. CDR3 DNA: TGTGCCAGCAGCTTAAGTACGACTAATGAAAAACTGTTTTTT.

The chain is built from TRBV7-9 and TRBJ2-5; 11 bases line up with TRBD2. After removal of 3 bases from V and 2 bases from J, the junction contained 11 bases not matched to a gene. The CDR3 has 18 residues. In germline, CDR1 is SEHNR, CDR2 FQNEAQ (reference sequence). In DNA form, the CDR3 reads TGTGCCAGCAGCTTCGGGGCGGCTAGCGGGAGGAATCAAGAGACCCAGTACTTC. Encoded protein: CASSFGAASGRNQETQYF.

The V gene is TRBV6-5, the J gene TRBJ2-3; D is unresolved. V lost 4 bases to trimming and J lost 5 bases, with 4 bases between them. The germline CDR1 and CDR2 sequences are MNHEY and SVGAGI. The CDR3 has 11 residues. The CDR3 nucleotides are TGTGCCAGCAGTTGGGGAGATACGCAGTATTTT. Translating gives CASSWGDTQYF.

This clone is a singleton in its sample. V usage is TRBV7-9 and J usage is TRBJ2-7; the D gene is possibly TRBD2 (6 bases). This CDR3 is 13 amino acids long. Trimming removed 4 bases at V and 4 bases at J, with 11 bases between. The V gene's germline CDR1 is SEHNR and CDR2 FQNEAQ (reference sequence). The CDR3 region has the DNA TGTGCCAGCAGCTACCCGGGGACTTACGAGCAGTACTTC. Its translation: CASSYPGTYEQYF.

The chain couples TRBV27 to TRBJ1-4, with D unclear. This CDR3 has 14 amino acids. Trimming pared 6 bases from V and 0 bases from J, leaving 8 bases between. Germline V gene sequence: CDR1 MNHEY, CDR2 SMNVEV (reference sequence). The CDR3 spells CASSGLATNEKLFF. CDR3 DNA sequence: TGTGCCAGCAGCGGGCTTGCAACTAATGAAAAACTGTTTTTT. Drawing the rest from reference TRBV27 and TRBJ1-4, the complete variable domain is EAQVTQNPRYLITVTGKKLTVTCSQNMNHEYMSWYRQDPGLGLRQIYYSMNVEVTDKGDVPEGYKVSRKEKRNFPLILESPSPNQTSLYFCASSGLATNEKLFFGSGTQLSVL.

This chain connects TRBV2 to TRBJ2-7, with D tentatively TRBD2 (6 bases). CDR3 length equals 12 residues. Germline V gene data show CDR1 as SNHLY and CDR2 as FYNNEI. Trimming cost V 11 bases and J 6 bases, with 17 bases left between them. CDR3 in DNA: TGTGCCGGAAGGAGGGCCTCTCCCGAGCAGTACTTC. Amino acid sequence: CAGRRASPEQYF.

CDR3 coding DNA: TGTGCCAGTCGGACAGACTATAATTCACCCCTCCACTTT. Its protein is CASRTDYNSPLHF. This chain uses TRBV27 with TRBJ1-6; D perhaps matches TRBD1 (6 bases). The CDR3 covers 13 residues. The germline V and J ends were trimmed by 9 bases and 3 bases, with 9 bases remaining between them. Germline V gene data show CDR1 as MNHEY and CDR2 as SMNVEV (reference sequence).

The CDR3 DNA reads TGTGCCAGCAGCTTAGCGGGACAGGCGAACACCATATATTTT. Its translation: CASSLAGQANTIYF. The chain recombines TRBV7-8 with TRBJ1-3; TRBD1 matches 8 bases. The CDR3 runs to 14 residues. Germline lookup yields CDR1 SGHVS and CDR2 FQNEAQ. The trim removed 0 bases at V and 7 bases at J, leaving 2 bases unmatched.

V gene TRBV3-1 (or the pseudogene TRBV3-2) combines with J gene TRBJ1-1, with 7 bases matching TRBD1. The CDR3 has 12 amino acids. The germline CDR1 and CDR2 sequences are LGHDT and YNNKEL (reference sequence). V was pared by 3 bases and J by 6 bases, with 1 base of the junction left unmatched. This CDR3 is CASSHTGAEAFF. The CDR3 DNA is TGTGCCAGCAGCCACACAGGGGCTGAAGCTTTCTTT.

The chain couples TRBV11-2 to TRBJ2-3; 7 bases agree with TRBD2. The CDR3 loop spans 17 amino acids. Germline V gene data show CDR1 as SGHAT and CDR2 as FQNNGV. Unmatched junction bases numbered 8, after V lost 0 bases and J lost 2 bases. In DNA, the CDR3 is TGTGCCAGCAGCTTAGAGGCTAGCGGCAGATCCACAGATACGCAGTATTTT. Translating gives CASSLEASGRSTDTQYF.

CDR3 sequence: CASSWSYNQPQHF. The CDR3 region has the DNA TGTGCCAGTAGCTGGTCTTACAATCAGCCCCAGCATTTT. J is TRBJ1-5 and V is TRBV19; the D is unclear. Looked up from germline, CDR1 is LNHDA and CDR2 is SQIVND (reference sequence). This CDR3 is 13 amino acids long. V lost 6 bases to trimming and J lost 3 bases, with 9 bases between them.

This clone was found a few times. This chain links TRBV6-5 with TRBJ2-7; 8 nucleotides agree with TRBD2. The germline V gene encodes CDR1 MNHEY and CDR2 SVGAGI. The V and J ends lost 7 bases and 3 bases, in that order; junction bases with no gene match: 11. CDR3 length: 15 residues. CDR3 loop: CASKRAGVGIYEQYF. In nucleotides, the CDR3 is TGTGCCAGCAAACGAGCGGGAGTGGGTATCTACGAGCAGTACTTC.

This clone was counted at least ten times. The CDR3 loop is CASSFEDRVTGELFF. The CDR3 DNA is TGTGCCAGCAGTTTTGAGGACAGGGTCACCGGGGAGCTGTTTTTT. The chain combines TRBV28 with TRBJ2-2; TRBD1 matches at 8 bases. The CDR3 has 15 residues. Germline loops: CDR1 MDHEN, CDR2 SYDVKM. The V and J ends lost 3 bases and 4 bases, in that order; junction bases with no gene match: 4.

The chain employs TRBV7-3 and TRBJ2-1; TRBD1 aligns across 9 bases. There are 14 residues in the CDR3. Germline CDR1 and CDR2: SGHTA and FQGTGA. The ends lost 4 bases at V and 10 bases at J; junction bases unmatched: 8. CDR3 protein: CASSSTGGAAEQFF. The CDR3 coding sequence is TGTGCCAGCAGCTCTACAGGGGGCGCGGCGGAGCAGTTCTTC. Together with reference TRBV7-3 and TRBJ2-1, the CDR3 gives the full variable domain: GAGVSQTPSNKVTEKGKYVELRCDPISGHTALYWYRQSLGQGPEFLIYFQGTGAADDSGLPNDRFFAVRPEGSVSTLKIQRTERGDSAVYLCASSSTGGAAEQFFGPGTRLTVL.

This clone was counted a few times. The J gene is TRBJ1-2, the V gene TRBV27; no clear D gene. CDR3 length: 13 amino acids. V was clipped by 3 bases and J by 2 bases, with 7 bases between them. Germline CDR1 and CDR2: MNHEY and SMNVEV (reference sequence). The CDR3 nucleotides read TGTGCCAGCAGTTTTGAAGGGAACTATGGCTACACCTTC. Translated, it gives CASSFEGNYGYTF.

The chain links TRBV4-1 to TRBJ2-3; tentatively, D is TRBD1 (5 bases). The ends were cut back, 0 bases at V and 0 bases at J, with 10 bases in the middle. CDR3 size: 16 residues. Germline loops: CDR1 MGHRA, CDR2 YSYEKL. The CDR3 sequence: CASSQDQGSSTDTQYF. CDR3 bases: TGCGCCAGCAGCCAAGATCAGGGTAGCAGCACAGATACGCAGTATTTT.

V gene TRBV5-1 combines with J gene TRBJ2-5, with D perhaps matching TRBD2 (6 bases). The germline V gene encodes CDR1 SGHRS and CDR2 YFSETQ. V shed 1 base and J shed 5 bases, with 12 bases lying between them. The CDR3 is 14 residues long. The CDR3 region has the DNA TGCGCCAGCAGCTTGACGGGAGTGGAGGAGACCCAGTACTTC. Protein sequence: CASSLTGVEETQYF.

J is TRBJ2-1 and V is TRBV19; D is perhaps TRBD2 (5 bases). With 6 bases removed from V and 12 bases from J, the gap between germline ends came to 18 bases. The CDR3 runs to 13 residues. Germline V gene lookup returns CDR1 LNHDA and CDR2 SQIVND (reference sequence). This CDR3 is CASSRRESSSQFF. The CDR3 bases are TGTGCCAGTAGCCGAAGGGAGAGTTCGTCGCAGTTCTTC.

The rearrangement uses TRBV19 and TRBJ1-5; 10 bases match TRBD1. The CDR3 spans 14 residues. CDR1 and CDR2 (germline): LNHDA, SQIVND (reference sequence). After removal of 5 bases from V and 5 bases from J, the junction contained 3 bases not matched to a gene. CDR3 residues: CASSSGQGDQPQHF. The CDR3 DNA reads TGTGCCAGTAGTTCAGGACAGGGGGATCAGCCCCAGCATTTT.

The rearrangement joins TRBV28 to TRBJ2-2; D unresolved. This CDR3 is 13 amino acids long. V shed 4 bases and J shed 7 bases, with 10 bases lying between them. Germline V gene sequence: CDR1 MDHEN, CDR2 SYDVKM. CDR3 protein: CASSSHLGGELFF. The CDR3 DNA reads TGTGCCAGCAGTTCCCATTTGGGCGGGGAGCTGTTTTTT.

Comments on this clone: The DNA is omitted, as the CDR3 cannot be located on it reliably, and the CDR3 follows TCRdb's listing. The chain combines TRBV29-1 with TRBJ2-5; the DNA was not used to check the table's D call, TRBD2. The CDR3 is made up of 13 amino acids, end residues included. Per the germline V gene, CDR1 is SQVTM and CDR2 is ANQGSEA. CDR3 region: CSVAGGSSETQYF.

A note on this clone: Other DNA sequences from this sample encode an identical CDR3 as well. The rearrangement links TRBV9 to TRBJ1-3; no clear D. V shed 0 bases and J shed 2 bases, with 9 bases lying between them. The CDR3 has 15 amino acids. Germline loops: CDR1 SGDLS, CDR2 YYNGEE. The CDR3 DNA reads as TGTGCCAGCAGCGTAGGTCGAGGGACTGGAAACACCATATATTTT. Its translation is CASSVGRGTGNTIYF.

The chain has TRBV6-1 and TRBJ2-7; 8 nucleotides match TRBD1. The CDR3 has 15 amino acids. The ends lost 3 bases at V and 9 bases at J; junction bases unmatched: 13. Per the germline V gene, CDR1 is MNHNS and CDR2 is SASEGT. The CDR3: CASSEGRTGIVTQYF. In DNA, the CDR3 is TGTGCCAGCAGTGAGGGAAGGACAGGGATAGTGACGCAGTACTTC.

The chain employs TRBV6-2 or TRBV6-3 and TRBJ2-3; 11 bases are a match to TRBD2. The germline gives CDR1 MNHEY, CDR2 SVGEGT. V was pared by 5 bases and J by 6 bases, with 16 bases of the junction left unmatched. CDR3 size: 18 residues. CDR3 bases: TGTGCCAGCAGTCCCCTCATTGCACTAGCGGGAGTTGTTGATACGCAGTATTTT. Its translation is CASSPLIALAGVVDTQYF.

This chain joins TRBV5-4 and TRBJ2-1, with 8 bases fitting TRBD2. Germline CDR1 and CDR2: SGHNT and YYREEE (reference sequence). V shed 0 bases and J 5 bases; nucleotides not matched to a gene: 4. CDR3 length: 15 residues. CDR3 amino acids: CASSLGTSNDNEQFF. CDR3 DNA: TGTGCCAGCAGCTTGGGGACTAGCAATGACAATGAGCAGTTCTTC.

This chain connects TRBV4-1 to TRBJ2-7; TRBD1 matches at 11 bases. This CDR3 comprises 15 residues. V trimming: 1 base; J trimming: 6 bases; junction bases outside the gene matches: 5. Per the germline V gene, CDR1 is MGHRA and CDR2 is YSYEKL. The CDR3 here is CASSQGLGTGGEQYF. CDR3 nucleotides: TGCGCCAGCAGCCAAGGGCTCGGGACAGGGGGCGAGCAGTACTTC.

The chain has TRBV2 and TRBJ2-5, with D uncertain. V lost 4 bases and J lost 5, with 11 bases in between. CDR3 length equals 13 residues. CDR1 and CDR2 from the germline V gene are SNHLY and FYNNEI. The CDR3 spells CASSGLGGETQYF. The CDR3 DNA is TGTGCCAGCAGTGGGCTAGGTGGTGAGACCCAGTACTTC.

This chain connects TRBV5-4 to TRBJ1-5; D is ambiguous. CDR1 is SGHNT and CDR2 is YYREEE in the germline V gene (reference sequence). V was pared by 4 bases and J by 2 bases, with 7 bases between. The CDR3 has 13 residues. The CDR3 sequence: CASSQDRNQPQHF. The CDR3 DNA is TGTGCCAGCAGCCAGGACCGCAATCAGCCCCAGCATTTT.